This TCR beta chain appears in the sequencing data of a study of cytotoxic CD8 clonotypes in ibrutinib-treated CLL. V lost 2 bases and J 0 bases, leaving 17 bases between the germline ends. The germline V gene encodes CDR1 ENHRY and CDR2 SYGVKD. The CDR3 is 18 residues long. Study-wide results and caveats: The times at which samples were taken varied between sustained-remission and progressing patients.

The protocol was immunoSEQ multiplex PCR, while the TCRdb copy is restricted to in-frame clones and leaves out a portion. The sample shows about 200,000 clones, over 55% of them seen only once. Worth noting for this clone: Its antigen is unidentified.

Sequenced here: PBMCs, sampled after 24 months of ibrutinib treatment. The rearrangement uses TRBV10-3 and TRBJ2-4; D call uncertain. This receptor was identified in a human donor with chronic lymphocytic leukemia. CDR3 bases: TGTGCCATCAGTGAGCACCAAGACTTGGGCCTAGCCAAAAACATTCAGTACTTC. It is translated as CAISEHQDLGLAKNIQYF.